This passage covers 2 T cell receptor beta chains from one sample sequenced in a study of CD8 T cells in ankylosing spondylitis. The study, taken as a whole, reports: In ankylosing spondylitis blood, a motif of about 8 highly homologous TCR beta variants appeared characteristic.

TCRdb fed the 5' RACE reads into MiXCR, producing one record per CDR3 protein. This sample carries approximately 440,000 distinct CDR3 sequences, under 20% of them seen once, and the ten largest clones take under 1.2%. These receptors lack a known antigen. The sequenced material came from blood, either unsorted or a sorted T cell fraction (not recorded which). The receptors derive from a male donor with ankylosing spondylitis.

The chain uses TRBV2 and TRBJ1-1, with D perhaps TRBD1 (5 bases). Trimming pared 7 bases from V and 4 bases from J, leaving 16 bases between. Germline V gene data show CDR1 as SNHLY and CDR2 as FYNNEI. The CDR3 covers 14 residues. CDR3 in amino acids: CASMGLGGGTEAFF. The DNA of the CDR3 is TGTGCCAGCATGGGCCTCGGGGGTGGCACTGAAGCTTTCTTT.

This sequence joins TRBV20-1 and TRBJ2-7; unclear D gene. Germline V gene data show CDR1 as DFQATT and CDR2 as SNEGSKA (reference sequence). This CDR3 contains 15 residues. With 0 bases removed from V and 3 bases from J, the gap between germline ends came to 15 bases. CDR3 in amino acids: CSAREGRTHIYEQYF. In DNA form, the CDR3 reads TGCAGTGCTAGAGAAGGGCGTACCCACATCTACGAGCAGTACTTC.